Presented here are 4 T cell receptor beta chains from one specimen sequenced in a study of Graves' ophthalmopathy and Graves' hyperthyroidism. Amplifying from RNA transcripts, the study obtained TCR beta CDR3 regions. The first round was an RT-PCR with HTBI primers, and the second round was a multiplex PCR. TCRdb passed the multiplex PCR reads through MiXCR, listing each CDR3 protein once. This table has over a million distinct CDR3 sequences, about two fifths appearing once. Sequencing was done on a sample of peripheral blood or thyroid tissue (not recorded which). The source is an adult man with Graves' hyperthyroidism.

This clonotype was found once. The genes are TRBV10-3 and TRBJ2-5; perhaps TRBD1 as D (6 bases). This CDR3 is built from 15 residues. Trimming cost V 10 bases and J 5 bases, with 23 bases left between them. Germline V gene sequence: CDR1 ENHRY, CDR2 SYGVKD. CDR3 sequence reads: CASRDSTGPGETQYF. CDR3 nucleotide sequence: TGTGCCAGCCGTGACTCGACAGGTCCCGGGGAGACCCAGTACTTC.

This clonotype was seen at least ten times. The chain combines TRBV19 with TRBJ1-1; TRBD1 is a possible D gene (5 bases). V was pared by 3 bases and J by 0 bases, with 11 bases between. Germline CDR1 LNHDA, CDR2 SQIVND (reference sequence). The CDR3 spans 15 residues. This CDR3 is CASSIPPGMNTEAFF. CDR3 bases: TGTGCCAGTAGTATCCCGCCAGGGATGAACACTGAAGCTTTCTTT.

This clonotype appeared once. A much larger clone lies one base from this, so it may be a read error. The rearrangement joins TRBV19 to TRBJ2-2, with a possible D match to TRBD2 (6 bases). Per germline, CDR1 LNHDA and CDR2 SQIVND (reference sequence). The CDR3 length is 15 residues. V was cut by 4 bases and J by 1 base, with 10 bases left in between. This chain's CDR3 is CASSSQRVNTGELFF. The CDR3 region has the DNA TGTGCCAGTAGTAGCCAGCGGGTGAACACCGGGGAGCTGTTTTTT.

The chain is built from TRBV19 and TRBJ2-7; D possibly corresponds to TRBD2 (7 bases). Germline V gives CDR1 LNHDA, CDR2 SQIVND (reference sequence). V lost 4 bases and J lost 3, with 13 bases in between. The CDR3 loop spans 14 amino acids. The CDR3 DNA is TGTGCCAGTAGTACGGGGGGCGGGGGCTACGAGCAGTACTTC. Translating it yields CASSTGGGGYEQYF.